Below, one TCR beta chain is given with its context. Authors' methods: Estimated nucleated cell counts came from reference gene primer amplification. Sequencing used immunoSEQ multiplex PCR; TCRdb keeps in-frame clones, though not all of them. V and J calls and clone size follow that table, whereas D and trimming were derived from the DNA. The table lists a few hundred thousand clones, 85% to 90% of them singletons. The sample originates from a study of blood T cell repertoires in COVID-19. Study as a whole: Samples representing acute and convalescent COVID-19 were sourced from the United States, Italy and Spain. T cells, B-cell-depleted T cells, or PBMCs supplied cDNA or gDNA.

This CDR3 is built from 14 residues. J was trimmed by 4 bases and V by 4 bases; bases with no gene match: 1. Germline V lookup: CDR1 MNHNY, CDR2 SVGAGI (reference sequence). This TCR derives from a man between 60 and 70 years old who had recovered from COVID-19. What was sequenced was peripheral blood. This rearrangement joins TRBV6-6 to TRBJ1-5, with 10 bases that match TRBD1. The CDR3, as DNA: TGTGCCAGCAGTTGGGACAGGGGAAATCAGCCCCAGCATTTT. Its protein is CASSWDRGNQPQHF.